This note documents a single T cell receptor beta chain sequence. This record comes from a study of blood T cell repertoires in COVID-19. The overall study: Samples came from the United States, Italy and Spain, spanning acute and convalescent COVID-19. PBMCs, B-cell-depleted T cells, or T cells provided the cDNA or gDNA that made up the material.

V lost 4 bases to trimming and J lost 4 bases; unmatched junction nucleotides: 5. There are 13 residues in the CDR3. Germline V lookup: CDR1 GTSNPN, CDR2 SVGIG (reference sequence). Original processing notes: How many nucleated cells were present was estimated from reference gene primer amplification. The protocol was immunoSEQ multiplex PCR, while the TCRdb copy is restricted to in-frame clones and leaves out a portion. D and trimming were read from the DNA, whereas the V and J calls and clone size are those reported in that table. The sample records under 300,000 clones, approximately 90% being singletons.

The specimen sequenced was peripheral blood. The clonotype comes from a woman in her forties with acute or convalescent COVID-19. The V gene is TRBV30, the J gene TRBJ1-1, with 8 bases matching TRBD1. DNA of the CDR3: TGTGCCTGGACAGGGGGCTACTCCACTGAAGCTTTCTTT. Translated: CAWTGGYSTEAFF.